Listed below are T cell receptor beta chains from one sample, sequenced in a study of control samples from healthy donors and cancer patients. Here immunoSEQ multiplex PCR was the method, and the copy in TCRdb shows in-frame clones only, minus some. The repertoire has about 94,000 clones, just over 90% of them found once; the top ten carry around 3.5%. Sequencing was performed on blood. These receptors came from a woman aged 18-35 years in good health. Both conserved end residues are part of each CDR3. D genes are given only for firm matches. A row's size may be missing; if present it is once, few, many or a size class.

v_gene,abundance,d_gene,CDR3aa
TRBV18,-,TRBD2,CASSGGVVSGANVLTF
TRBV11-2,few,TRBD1,CASSEEGTALTNVTF
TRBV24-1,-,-,CATSDSRDNYSGANVLTF
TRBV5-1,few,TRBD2,CASSLLAGGQSQETQYF
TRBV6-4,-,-,CASSERGDTLDSYGYTF
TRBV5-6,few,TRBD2,CASSLVLAGSTDTQYF
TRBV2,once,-,CASTSEVAAYNEQFF
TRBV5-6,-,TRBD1,CASSLAGQARVGYTF
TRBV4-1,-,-,CASSQEITLGGNTIYF
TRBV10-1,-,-,CASSDIGQRTGNTIYF
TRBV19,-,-,CASSIQGFGEQFF
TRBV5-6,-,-,CASSFLGAVNEQFF
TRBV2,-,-,CASSEMWAGELFF
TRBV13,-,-,CASSGGSTQYTEAFF
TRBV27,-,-,CASTVGSYEQYF
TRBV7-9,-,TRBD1,CASSSGWTGEGAYEQYF
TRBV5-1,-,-,CASSTRESNAEAFF
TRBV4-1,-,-,CASSQDSIGNTIYF
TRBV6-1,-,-,CASSEPASFRHEQYF
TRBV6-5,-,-,CASSISGPGNQPQHF
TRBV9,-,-,CASTAIGQGGTEAFF
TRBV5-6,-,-,CASSRRQVNSRGYTF
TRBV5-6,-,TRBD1,CASSGRDRAVGEQYF
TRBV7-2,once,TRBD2,CASSLKIVSAGEETQYF
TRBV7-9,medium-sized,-,CASSLAQAHSYEQYF
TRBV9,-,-,CASSSLAKSDEQFF
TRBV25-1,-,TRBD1,CASSELRTGTSTEAFF
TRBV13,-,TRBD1,CASSLQGAGEQYF
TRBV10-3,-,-,CATSGGLNTEAFF
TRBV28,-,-,CAGAGKHYGYTF
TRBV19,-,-,CASNGQYTEAFF
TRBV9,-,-,CASSVGNSPLHF
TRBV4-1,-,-,CASSQVIISAQVGNQPQHF
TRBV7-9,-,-,CASSGGLHNEQFF
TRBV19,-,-,CASSGPERGNYGYTF
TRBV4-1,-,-,CASSQTGSSYEQYF
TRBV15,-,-,CATSRDRETQYF
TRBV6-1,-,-,CASSEGWGFQYF
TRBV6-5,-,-,CASSYFWGLVETQYF
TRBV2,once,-,CASSEGRRDEKLFF
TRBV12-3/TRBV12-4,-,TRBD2,CASNRLADNEQFF
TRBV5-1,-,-,CASSLDGISNYGYTF
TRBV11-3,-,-,CASSEMLGGPNYGYTF
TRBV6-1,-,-,CASSERGAATNEKLFF
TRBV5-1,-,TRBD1,CASSFIRGQGARGTEAFF
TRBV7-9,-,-,CASTLGPGRETEAFF
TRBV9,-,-,CASSAYKNGELFF
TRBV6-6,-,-,CASSRDTSYEQYF
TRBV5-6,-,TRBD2,CASSPRGEGLGEQYF
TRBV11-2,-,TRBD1,CASSPPARGHEQYF
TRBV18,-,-,CASSPRGDYGYTF
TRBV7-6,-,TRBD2,CASSPLSGGTGELFF
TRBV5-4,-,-,CASSLAAGENTEAFF
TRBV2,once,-,CASRKVAEAFF
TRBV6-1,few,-,CASSEGSHNEQFF